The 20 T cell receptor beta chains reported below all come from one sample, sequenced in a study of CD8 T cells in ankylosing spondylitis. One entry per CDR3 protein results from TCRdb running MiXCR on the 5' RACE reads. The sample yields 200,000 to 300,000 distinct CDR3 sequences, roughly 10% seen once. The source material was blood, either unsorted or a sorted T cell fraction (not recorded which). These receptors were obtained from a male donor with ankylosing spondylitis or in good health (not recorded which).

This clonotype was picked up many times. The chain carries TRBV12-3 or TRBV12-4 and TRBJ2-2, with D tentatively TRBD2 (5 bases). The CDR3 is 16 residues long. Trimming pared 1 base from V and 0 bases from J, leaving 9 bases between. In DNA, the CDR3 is TGTGCCAGCAGTTTAGGACTAACGGCGAACACCGGGGAGCTGTTTTTT. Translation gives CASSLGLTANTGELFF.

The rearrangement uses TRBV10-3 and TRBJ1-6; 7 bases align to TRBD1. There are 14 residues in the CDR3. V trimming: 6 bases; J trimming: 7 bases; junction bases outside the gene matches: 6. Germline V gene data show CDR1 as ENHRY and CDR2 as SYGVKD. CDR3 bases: TGTGCCATCAGCCTAAGACAGGGCAATTCACCCCTCCACTTT. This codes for CAISLRQGNSPLHF.

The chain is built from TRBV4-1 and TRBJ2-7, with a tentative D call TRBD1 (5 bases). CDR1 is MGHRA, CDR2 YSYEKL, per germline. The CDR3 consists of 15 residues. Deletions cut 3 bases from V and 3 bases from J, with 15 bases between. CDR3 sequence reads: CASSQGPSANYEQYF. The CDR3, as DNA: TGCGCCAGCAGCCAGGGGCCGTCAGCCAACTACGAGCAGTACTTC.

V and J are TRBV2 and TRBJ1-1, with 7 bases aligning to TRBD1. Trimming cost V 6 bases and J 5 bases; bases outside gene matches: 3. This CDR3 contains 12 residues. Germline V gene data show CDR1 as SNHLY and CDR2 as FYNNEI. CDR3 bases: TGTGCCAGCAGCGGACAGGCGACTGAAGCTTTCTTT. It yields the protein CASSGQATEAFF.

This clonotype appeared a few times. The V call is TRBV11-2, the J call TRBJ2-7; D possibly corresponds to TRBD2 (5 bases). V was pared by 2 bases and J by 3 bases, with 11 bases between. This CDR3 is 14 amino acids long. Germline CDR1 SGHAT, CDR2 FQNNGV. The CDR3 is CASSLNHGNYEQYF. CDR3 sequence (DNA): TGTGCCAGCAGCTTAAATCACGGGAACTACGAGCAGTACTTC.

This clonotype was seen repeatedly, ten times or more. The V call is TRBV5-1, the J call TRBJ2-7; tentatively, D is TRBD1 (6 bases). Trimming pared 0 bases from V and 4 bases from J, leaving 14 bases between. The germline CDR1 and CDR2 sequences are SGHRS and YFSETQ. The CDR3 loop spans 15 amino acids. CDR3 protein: CASSLAAGETYEQYF. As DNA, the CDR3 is TGCGCCAGCAGCTTGGCGGCAGGGGAAACTTACGAGCAGTACTTC.

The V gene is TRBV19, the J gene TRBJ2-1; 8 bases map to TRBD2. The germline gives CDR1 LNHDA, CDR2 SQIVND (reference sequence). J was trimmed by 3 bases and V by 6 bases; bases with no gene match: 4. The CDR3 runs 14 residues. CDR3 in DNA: TGTGCCAGTAGCCTTAGCGGGATCTACAATGAGCAGTTCTTC. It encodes CASSLSGIYNEQFF.

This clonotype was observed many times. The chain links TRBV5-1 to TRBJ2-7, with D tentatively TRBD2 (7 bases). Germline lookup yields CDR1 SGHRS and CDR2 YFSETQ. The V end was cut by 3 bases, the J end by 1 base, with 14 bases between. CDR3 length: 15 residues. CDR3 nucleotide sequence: TGCGCCAGCAGCTGGGGGGCTAGCGGTTCCTACGAGCAGTACTTC. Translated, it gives CASSWGASGSYEQYF.

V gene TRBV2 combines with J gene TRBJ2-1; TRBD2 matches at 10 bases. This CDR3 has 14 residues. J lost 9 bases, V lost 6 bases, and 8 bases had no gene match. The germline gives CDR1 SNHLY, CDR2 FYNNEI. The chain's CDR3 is CASRAPGLAFEQFF. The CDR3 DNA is TGTGCCAGCAGGGCACCGGGACTAGCGTTTGAGCAGTTCTTC.

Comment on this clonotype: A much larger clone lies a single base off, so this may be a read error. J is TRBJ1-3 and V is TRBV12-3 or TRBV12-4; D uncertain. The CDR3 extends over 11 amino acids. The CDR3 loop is CASSAGNTVYF. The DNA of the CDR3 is TGTGCCAGCAGTGCAGGAAACACCGTATATTTT.

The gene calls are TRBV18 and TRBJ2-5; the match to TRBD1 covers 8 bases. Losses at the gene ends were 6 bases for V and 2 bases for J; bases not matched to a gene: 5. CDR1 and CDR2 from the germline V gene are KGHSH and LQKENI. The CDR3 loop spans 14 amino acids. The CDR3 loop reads CASSSDRAQETQYF. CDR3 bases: TGTGCCAGCTCTTCGGACAGGGCGCAAGAGACCCAGTACTTC.

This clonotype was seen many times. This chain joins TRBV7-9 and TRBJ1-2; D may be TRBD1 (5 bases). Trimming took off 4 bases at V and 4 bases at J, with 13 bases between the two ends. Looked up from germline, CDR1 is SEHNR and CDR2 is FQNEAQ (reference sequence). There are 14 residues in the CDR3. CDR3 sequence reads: CASSYGSGSYGYTF. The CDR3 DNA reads TGTGCCAGCAGCTACGGCTCAGGGAGCTATGGCTACACCTTC.

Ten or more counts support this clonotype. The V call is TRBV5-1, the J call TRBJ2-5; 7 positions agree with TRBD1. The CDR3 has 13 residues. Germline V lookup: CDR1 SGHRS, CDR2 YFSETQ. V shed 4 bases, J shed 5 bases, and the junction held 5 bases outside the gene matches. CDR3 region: CASSRETGETQYF. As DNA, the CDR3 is TGCGCCAGCAGCAGAGAGACAGGGGAGACCCAGTACTTC.

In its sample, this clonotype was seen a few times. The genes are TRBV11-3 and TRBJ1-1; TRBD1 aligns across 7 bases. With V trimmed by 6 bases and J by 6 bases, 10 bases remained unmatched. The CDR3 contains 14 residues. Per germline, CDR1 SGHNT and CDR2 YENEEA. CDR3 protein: CASRSNRGMSEAFF. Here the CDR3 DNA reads TGTGCCAGCAGATCGAACAGGGGAATGTCTGAAGCTTTCTTT.

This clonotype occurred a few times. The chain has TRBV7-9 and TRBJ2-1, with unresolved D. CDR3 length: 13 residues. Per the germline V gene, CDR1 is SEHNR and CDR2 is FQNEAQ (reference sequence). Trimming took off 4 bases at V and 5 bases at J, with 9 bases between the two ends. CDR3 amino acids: CASSSDTDNEQFF. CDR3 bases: TGTGCCAGCAGCTCTGACACGGACAATGAGCAGTTCTTC.

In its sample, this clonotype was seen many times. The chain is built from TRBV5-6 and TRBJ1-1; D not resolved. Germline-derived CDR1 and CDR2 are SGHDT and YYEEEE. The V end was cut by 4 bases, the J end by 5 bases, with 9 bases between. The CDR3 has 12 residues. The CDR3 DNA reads TGTGCCAGCAGCGTTGGGGTTACTGAAGCTTTCTTT. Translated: CASSVGVTEAFF.

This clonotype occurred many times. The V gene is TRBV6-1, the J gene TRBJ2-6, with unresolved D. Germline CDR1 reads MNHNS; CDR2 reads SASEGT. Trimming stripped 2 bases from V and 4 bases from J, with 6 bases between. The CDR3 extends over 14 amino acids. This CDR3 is CASSESWGANVLTF. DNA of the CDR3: TGTGCCAGCAGTGAATCGTGGGGGGCCAACGTCCTGACTTTC.

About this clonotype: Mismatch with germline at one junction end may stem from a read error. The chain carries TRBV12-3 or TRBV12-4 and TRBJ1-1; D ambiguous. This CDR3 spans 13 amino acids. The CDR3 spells CASSSSVNTEALF. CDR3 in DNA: TGTGCCAGCAGTTCATCGGTTAACACTGAAGCTTTGTTT.

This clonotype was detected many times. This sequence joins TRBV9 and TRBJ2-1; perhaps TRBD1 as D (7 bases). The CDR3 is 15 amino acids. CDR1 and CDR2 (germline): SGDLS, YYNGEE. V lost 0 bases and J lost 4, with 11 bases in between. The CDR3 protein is CASSVGAGQYNEQFF. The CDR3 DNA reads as TGTGCCAGCAGCGTAGGTGCGGGACAGTACAATGAGCAGTTCTTC. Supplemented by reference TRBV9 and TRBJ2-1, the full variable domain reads DSGVTQTPKHLITATGQRVTLRCSPRSGDLSVYWYQQSLDQGLQFLIQYYNGEERAKGNILERFSAQQFPDLHSELNLSSLELGDSALYFCASSVGAGQYNEQFFGPGTRLTVL.

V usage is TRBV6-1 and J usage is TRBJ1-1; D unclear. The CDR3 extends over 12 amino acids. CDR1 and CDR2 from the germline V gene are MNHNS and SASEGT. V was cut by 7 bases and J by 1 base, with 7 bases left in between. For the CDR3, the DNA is TGTGCCAGCAACCGTGAGAACACTGAAGCTTTCTTT. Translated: CASNRENTEAFF.